A selection of T cell receptor beta chains follows, all from one sample in a study of CD8 T cells in Susac syndrome. MiXCR, applied by TCRdb to the immunoSEQ multiplex PCR reads, yields one record per CDR3 protein. The repertoire holds about 140,000 distinct CDR3 sequences, with approximately 95% as singletons. The sample consisted of CD4+ T cells from PBMCs. Receptors were obtained from a human donor with Susac syndrome. Each CDR3 is given with its conserved first and last residue. A D gene is named only where the DNA matches it firmly. Clone size is shown for a subset of rows, as once, few, many or a class of expanded clone.

v_call	j_call	clone_size	d_call	cdr3_aa	cdr3_nt
TRBV20-1	TRBJ1-6	NA	NA	CSARGGNSPLHF	TGCAGTGCGCGAGGAGGAAATTCACCCCTCCACTTT
TRBV30	TRBJ2-1	NA	NA	CAWSVRGGNEQFF	TGTGCCTGGAGTGTACGAGGAGGGAATGAGCAGTTCTTC
TRBV3-1	TRBJ1-5	NA	TRBD1	CASSQGWTGGQPQHF	TGTGCCAGCAGCCAAGGATGGACAGGTGGCCAGCCCCAGCATTTT
TRBV9	TRBJ2-5	few	NA	CASSASQETQYF	TGTGCCAGCAGCGCCTCCCAAGAGACCCAGTACTTC
TRBV3-1	TRBJ2-5	NA	NA	CASSGEYGAGETQYF	TGTGCCAGCAGCGGGGAATATGGGGCAGGGGAGACCCAGTACTTC
TRBV14	TRBJ2-7	few	NA	CASSQGRSYEQYF	TGTGCCAGCAGCCAGGGCAGATCCTACGAGCAGTACTTC
TRBV30	TRBJ2-4	NA	NA	CAWSRSHPGTAKNIQYF	TGTGCCTGGAGTCGTAGCCATCCCGGGACAGCCAAAAACATTCAGTACTTC
TRBV2	TRBJ1-1	NA	NA	CASSEAFGSIEAFF	TGTGCCAGCAGTGAAGCGTTCGGAAGCATTGAAGCTTTCTTT
TRBV30	TRBJ2-5	NA	NA	CAWSVFRPETQYF	TGTGCCTGGAGTGTATTCCGTCCTGAGACCCAGTACTTC
TRBV4-1	TRBJ2-7	NA	NA	CASSQDRYRGGEQYF	TGCGCCAGCAGCCAAGATCGGTACCGGGGAGGCGAGCAGTACTTC
TRBV10-3	TRBJ1-6	NA	NA	CAISESQGPYNSPLHF	TGTGCCATCAGTGAGTCCCAGGGACCATATAATTCACCCCTCCACTTT
TRBV9	TRBJ1-3	NA	NA	CASSVAPAGSGNTIYF	TGTGCCAGCAGCGTAGCTCCGGCGGGCTCTGGAAACACCATATATTTT
TRBV4-1	TRBJ2-5	once	TRBD2	CASSFGLAQETQYF	TGCGCCAGCAGCTTCGGACTAGCTCAAGAGACCCAGTACTTC
TRBV12-5	TRBJ1-1	NA	NA	CASARLGQNTEAFF	TGTGCTAGTGCCCGGTTGGGGCAGAACACTGAAGCTTTCTTT
TRBV2	TRBJ2-7	NA	TRBD2	CASRGTSGRHSCF	TGTGCCAGCAGGGGGACTAGCGGGAGGCATTCTTGTTTC
TRBV2	TRBJ2-1	NA	TRBD2	CASSAYGLAVTNEQFF	TGTGCCAGCAGTGCCTACGGACTAGCGGTCACGAATGAGCAGTTCTTC
TRBV18	TRBJ1-1	NA	NA	CATRGSPNTEAFF	TGTGCGACAAGAGGGTCCCCGAACACTGAAGCTTTCTTT
TRBV6-5	TRBJ2-1	NA	NA	CASSYSSGVYNEQFF	TGTGCCAGCAGTTACTCTAGCGGTGTCTACAATGAGCAGTTCTTC
TRBV30	TRBJ2-1	NA	TRBD2	CAWSVGLAGEGEQFF	TGTGCCTGGAGTGTCGGTCTAGCGGGAGAGGGTGAGCAGTTCTTC
TRBV5-6	TRBJ2-3	NA	NA	CASSLEFADTQYF	TGTGCCAGCAGCTTGGAGTTCGCAGATACGCAGTATTTT
TRBV18	TRBJ2-1	NA	TRBD1	CASSLTGALSNEQFF	TGTGCCAGCTCACTCACAGGGGCGCTTTCGAATGAGCAGTTCTTC
TRBV5-6	TRBJ1-1	NA	TRBD1	CASSLTQGYTEAFF	TGTGCCAGCAGCTTGACACAGGGGTACACTGAAGCTTTCTTT
TRBV6-2/TRBV6-3	TRBJ1-1	few	NA	CASSYSMGTVNTEAFF	TGTGCCAGCAGTTACTCGATGGGGACGGTGAACACTGAAGCTTTCTTT
TRBV3-1	TRBJ1-4	NA	NA	CASRWGLDEKLFF	TGTGCCAGCAGGTGGGGCCTGGATGAAAAACTGTTTTTT
TRBV5-1	TRBJ1-1	NA	NA	CASSPALGAEAFF	TGCGCCAGCAGTCCAGCATTGGGGGCTGAAGCTTTCTTT
TRBV6-2/TRBV6-3	TRBJ1-5	NA	NA	CASSYSAGTQHF	TGTGCCAGCAGTTACTCAGCCGGGACCCAGCATTTT
TRBV28	TRBJ2-2	NA	NA	CASSGFGGELFF	TGTGCCAGCAGCGGGTTCGGCGGGGAGCTGTTTTTT
TRBV18	TRBJ1-3	NA	NA	CASSSDSGNTIYF	TGTGCCAGCTCATCTGACTCTGGAAACACCATATATTTT
TRBV4-2	TRBJ2-1	NA	NA	CASSLSRSYNEQFF	TGTGCCAGCAGCCTCTCCCGCTCCTACAATGAGCAGTTCTTC
TRBV12-3/TRBV12-4	TRBJ2-1	NA	NA	CASSFEGGTGGSRAQFF	TGTGCCAGCAGTTTTGAGGGGGGGACGGGGGGTTCTAGGGCGCAGTTCTTC
TRBV30	TRBJ2-3	once	NA	CAWRGPSSTDTQYF	TGTGCCTGGAGGGGGCCCTCTAGCACAGATACGCAGTATTTT
TRBV29-1	TRBJ1-4	NA	NA	CSVEDRAEGEKLFF	TGCAGCGTTGAAGACAGGGCCGAGGGGGAAAAACTGTTTTTT
TRBV2	TRBJ2-6	NA	NA	CASTGEPGANVLTF	TGTGCCAGTACCGGCGAACCTGGGGCCAACGTCCTGACTTTC
TRBV30	TRBJ1-5	NA	TRBD1	CACRTGDSNQPQHF	TGTGCCTGCAGAACAGGGGATAGCAATCAGCCCCAGCATTTT
TRBV7-2	TRBJ2-3	NA	NA	CASSLGAGVRTDTQYF	TGTGCCAGCAGCTTAGGAGCAGGGGTCCGAACAGATACGCAGTATTTT
TRBV3-1	TRBJ1-2	NA	NA	CASSQGSSTAVGYTF	TGTGCCAGCAGCCAAGGTTCGTCGACAGCTGTTGGCTACACCTTC
TRBV9	TRBJ2-7	NA	NA	CASSVVVIGWSSYEQYF	TGTGCCAGCAGCGTAGTTGTAATAGGATGGAGCTCCTACGAGCAGTACTTC
TRBV14	TRBJ2-7	NA	NA	CASSQVRGANEQYF	TGTGCCAGCAGCCAAGTTCGGGGGGCCAACGAGCAGTACTTC
TRBV24-1	TRBJ2-5	once	NA	CATSDSGTPGETQYF	TGTGCCACCAGTGATTCCGGGACTCCGGGGGAGACCCAGTACTTC
TRBV4-3	TRBJ2-5	NA	NA	CASSQVAGGGETQYF	TGCGCCAGCAGCCAAGTTGCTGGCGGCGGGGAGACCCAGTACTTC
TRBV15	TRBJ1-4	NA	NA	CATSGTDEKLFF	TGTGCCACCAGTGGGACCGATGAAAAACTGTTTTTT
TRBV5-1	TRBJ2-3	NA	NA	CASSLVAMGPSTDTQYF	TGCGCCAGCAGCCTGGTGGCTATGGGGCCTAGCACAGATACGCAGTATTTT
TRBV20-1	TRBJ2-4	NA	TRBD1	CSARTGNIQYF	TGCAGTGCGCGGACAGGGAACATTCAGTACTTC
TRBV20-1	TRBJ2-5	NA	NA	CSALGRETQYF	TGCAGTGCATTGGGACGGGAGACCCAGTACTTC
TRBV4-1	TRBJ1-2	once	NA	CASSPPTQGTSYTF	TGCGCCAGCAGCCCTCCGACACAGGGTACCAGCTACACCTTC